The next 8 T cell receptor beta chains were all read from a single sample in a study of cytomegalovirus exposure and HLA in healthy donors. PCR involved 60 Vbeta and 13 Jbeta primers. Produced via immunoSEQ multiplex PCR; TCRdb's table is partial and in-frame only. This sample has about 67,000 clones, with roughly 75% found just once. Sequencing was carried out using PBMCs. These receptors all come from a woman aged 30 to 39 in good health and CMV-seronegative.

J is TRBJ2-3 and V is TRBV6-1; 7 bases agree with TRBD2. The trim removed 1 base at V and 1 base at J, leaving 5 bases unmatched. CDR1 and CDR2 from the germline V gene are MNHNS and SASEGT. CDR3 length: 16 residues. Here the CDR3 DNA reads TGTGCCAGCAGTGAAGTTATCGCGGGGGGCACAGATACGCAGTATTTT. Protein sequence: CASSEVIAGGTDTQYF.

Only a few counts were recorded for this clone. The V gene is TRBV5-5, the J gene TRBJ2-7; D is uncertain. Trimming shortened V by 4 bases and J by 5 bases, and 10 bases separated the two germline ends. CDR3 size: 12 residues. CDR1 SGHKS and CDR2 YYEKEE come from the germline V gene (reference sequence). For the CDR3, the DNA is TGTGCCAGCAGCCTGCCTCGCGACGAGCAGTACTTC. Protein product: CASSLPRDEQYF.

The CDR3 DNA reads as TGTGCCAGCAGGGGACTAGCGGGAGGAGAGACCCAGTACTTC. It translates to CASRGLAGGETQYF. This chain joins TRBV6-5 and TRBJ2-5; 15 positions agree with TRBD2. The germline V gene has CDR1 MNHEY and CDR2 SVGAGI. Trimming took 6 bases from V and 4 from J; bases not matched to a gene: 0. The CDR3 consists of 14 residues.

V usage is TRBV7-9 and J usage is TRBJ1-1, with TRBD1 identical over 9 bases. J gave up 5 bases and V 5 bases, and 3 bases lay outside the gene matches. CDR1 and CDR2 from the germline V gene are SEHNR and FQNEAQ (reference sequence). The CDR3 is made up of 13 amino acids. The CDR3: CASSTDRGTEAFF. CDR3 nucleotide sequence: TGTGCCAGCAGCACTGACAGGGGGACTGAAGCTTTCTTT.

The V gene is TRBV7-8, the J gene TRBJ1-6; D is undetermined. The CDR3 covers 17 residues. Germline-derived CDR1 and CDR2 are SGHVS and FQNEAQ. V lost 6 bases and J lost 0, with 15 bases in between. The CDR3 sequence: CASSPTGGSSYNSPLHF. The DNA of the CDR3 is TGTGCCAGCAGTCCGACCGGCGGGAGCTCCTATAATTCACCCCTCCACTTT.

The chain recombines TRBV10-3 with TRBJ2-1, with 12 bases fitting TRBD2. The CDR3 has 18 amino acids. The trim removed 6 bases at V and 9 bases at J, leaving 18 bases unmatched. Germline V gene lookup returns CDR1 ENHRY and CDR2 SYGVKD. The CDR3 region has the DNA TGTGCCATCAGCGACTTACGACTAGCGGGGGAGGGGAACGTTGAGCAGTTCTTC. Its translation is CAISDLRLAGEGNVEQFF.

The chain couples TRBV9 to TRBJ2-2; D is ambiguous. The V and J ends lost 1 base and 6 bases respectively, with 7 bases between them. The CDR3 sequence is 13 residues long. Germline CDR1 is SGDLS and CDR2 is YYNGEE. The CDR3, as DNA: TGTGCCAGCAGCGTACCTAATCCCGGGGAGCTGTTTTTT. It is translated as CASSVPNPGELFF.

The CDR3 loop reads CASSRTSGKYNEQFF. DNA for the CDR3: TGCGCCAGCAGCCGTACTAGCGGGAAGTACAATGAGCAGTTCTTC. This chain links TRBV4-3 with TRBJ2-1, with 10 bases fitting TRBD2. Germline values: CDR1 LGHNA, CDR2 YSLEER. V lost 4 bases and J lost 4; bases outside the gene matches: 4. The CDR3 totals 15 residues.